Shown below are 19 T cell receptor beta chains from a single sample sequenced in a study of PD-L1 blockade in urothelial cancer. Stated time point: pretreatment peripheral blood. Data came from immunoSEQ multiplex PCR; TCRdb stores just in-frame clones and leaves some out. The sample consists of roughly 50,000 clones, 87% of them appearing once. Sequences were derived from PBMCs, sampled around atezolizumab (anti-PD-L1) treatment. The receptors were sampled from an older woman with urothelial cancer.

This clone came up once. In nucleotides, the CDR3 is TGTGCCAGCGGAGGGGGGGCGGCTTTTGACGAGCAGTACTTC. Translating it yields CASGGGAAFDEQYF. V gene TRBV7-2 combines with J gene TRBJ2-7; D possibly corresponds to TRBD2 (7 bases). Germline V lookup: CDR1 SGHTA, CDR2 FQGNSA. This CDR3 region has 14 residues. The germline V and J ends were trimmed by 8 bases and 5 bases, with 19 bases remaining between them.

The chain employs TRBV28 and TRBJ2-7; 12 bases are a match to TRBD2. CDR1 and CDR2 (germline): MDHEN, SYDVKM. The CDR3 extends over 15 amino acids. V lost 4 bases to trimming and J lost 6 bases; unmatched junction nucleotides: 7. DNA of the CDR3: TGTGCCAGCAGTTCCCCTAGCGGGAGGGGGGGCGAGCAGTACTTC. It translates to CASSSPSGRGGEQYF.

The chain is built from TRBV4-3 and TRBJ2-7, with a tentative D call TRBD1 (6 bases). Trimming took 2 bases from V and 7 from J, leaving 12 bases between them. Germline V CDR1 and CDR2: LGHNA, YSLEER. This CDR3 spans 13 amino acids. The CDR3 region is CASSQNRAGEQYF. The DNA for the CDR3 is TGCGCCAGCAGCCAAAACAGGGCAGGGGAGCAGTACTTC.

The chain couples TRBV4-2 to TRBJ1-1; the match to TRBD1 covers 9 bases. V trimming: 0 bases; J trimming: 0 bases; junction bases outside the gene matches: 2. This CDR3 spans 16 amino acids. Germline V lookup: CDR1 LGHNA, CDR2 YNFKEQ. CDR3 in amino acids: CASSQETGGVNTEAFF. CDR3 bases: TGTGCCAGCAGCCAAGAGACAGGGGGAGTGAACACTGAAGCTTTCTTT.

The chain has TRBV19 and TRBJ2-1; D possibly corresponds to TRBD2 (5 bases). The CDR3 totals 15 residues. Germline V gene data show CDR1 as LNHDA and CDR2 as SQIVND (reference sequence). Deletions cut 4 bases from V and 1 base from J, with 11 bases between. CDR3 nucleotides: TGTGCCAGTAGTACCAAACTAGTTTCCTACAATGAGCAGTTCTTC. Residues: CASSTKLVSYNEQFF.

V and J are TRBV7-9 and TRBJ1-4; D perhaps matches TRBD1 (5 bases). CDR1 and CDR2 (germline): SEHNR, FQNEAQ (reference sequence). Trimming pared 5 bases from V and 6 bases from J, leaving 13 bases between. The CDR3 runs to 14 residues. The DNA of the CDR3 is TGTGCCAGCAGCCTGCTGGGAGGGGATGAAAAACTGTTTTTT. Protein sequence: CASSLLGGDEKLFF.

A single count supports this clone. This rearrangement joins TRBV7-9 to TRBJ2-7, with TRBD1 identical over 8 bases. This CDR3 is 14 amino acids long. Germline assignment: CDR1 SEHNR and CDR2 FQNEAQ (reference sequence). V was clipped by 5 bases and J by 12 bases; unmatched bases: 15. In nucleotides, the CDR3 is TGTGCCAGCAGCCCCCCGTTACGGACAGGGACGCCGTACTTC. Translating it yields CASSPPLRTGTPYF.

The gene calls are TRBV6-5 and TRBJ1-5; the D gene is possibly TRBD1 (5 bases). This CDR3 spans 14 amino acids. The germline V and J ends were trimmed by 5 bases and 6 bases, with 14 bases remaining between them. Germline CDR1 reads MNHEY; CDR2 reads SVGAGI. The CDR3 nucleotides read TGTGCCAGCAGTCCGGGGGGGGGAAGTCAGCCCCAGCATTTT. This sequence encodes CASSPGGGSQPQHF.

The V and J genes are TRBV5-6 and TRBJ1-1; D is possibly TRBD1 (6 bases). The CDR3 has 16 residues. Trimming removed 3 bases from V and 3 bases from J, with 18 bases in between. Germline V gene data show CDR1 as SGHDT and CDR2 as YYEEEE. The CDR3 DNA follows: TGTGCCAGCAGCTGGTCGCGGGGGCGGTTAGACACTGAAGCTTTCTTT. It encodes CASSWSRGRLDTEAFF.

This chain uses TRBV28 with TRBJ2-7; TRBD2 matches 7 bases. Germline V lookup: CDR1 MDHEN, CDR2 SYDVKM. The CDR3 sequence is 15 residues long. V lost 1 base to trimming and J lost 5 bases; unmatched junction nucleotides: 8. The CDR3 is CASSLLAGAHDEQYF. CDR3 nucleotide sequence: TGTGCCAGCAGTTTATTGGCGGGAGCCCATGACGAGCAGTACTTC. The entire variable domain, with the rest obtained from reference TRBV28 and TRBJ2-7, is as follows: DVKVTQSSRYLVKRTGEKVFLECVQDMDHENMFWYRQDPGLGLRLIYFSYDVKMKEKGDIPEGYSVSREKKERFSLILESASTNQTSMYLCASSLLAGAHDEQYFGPGTRLTVT.

The J gene is TRBJ1-1, the V gene TRBV5-1, with D possibly TRBD1 on 5 matching bases. Germline CDR1 is SGHRS and CDR2 is YFSETQ. Trimming shortened V by 5 bases and J by 5 bases, and 13 bases separated the two germline ends. The CDR3 extends over 13 amino acids. The CDR3 loop is CASSSGRRTEAFF. The DNA of the CDR3 is TGCGCCAGCAGTTCAGGGCGTCGAACTGAAGCTTTCTTT.

The chain has TRBV6-5 and TRBJ2-7, with D perhaps matching TRBD2 (5 bases). Germline values: CDR1 MNHEY, CDR2 SVGAGI. Trimming took off 2 bases at V and 0 bases at J, with 11 bases between the two ends. The CDR3 spans 15 residues. CDR3 DNA: TGTGCCAGCAGTTACAGCGGATCCCTCTCCTACGAGCAGTACTTC. This translates into CASSYSGSLSYEQYF.

The V and J genes are TRBV15 and TRBJ1-1; no firm D call. The ends were cut back, 0 bases at V and 0 bases at J, with 5 bases in the middle. This CDR3 contains 14 residues. CDR1 and CDR2 (germline): LNHNV, YYDKDF (reference sequence). The CDR3 is CATSRDILNTEAFF. CDR3 DNA sequence: TGTGCCACCAGCAGAGATATATTGAACACTGAAGCTTTCTTT.

The chain is built from TRBV4-1 and TRBJ2-5; D may be TRBD2 (5 bases). The CDR3 is made up of 13 amino acids. Trimming took off 5 bases at V and 4 bases at J, with 11 bases between the two ends. Per the germline V gene, CDR1 is MGHRA and CDR2 is YSYEKL. CDR3 sequence reads: CASSEGHRETQYF. The CDR3 DNA is TGCGCCAGCAGCGAGGGTCATCGAGAGACCCAGTACTTC.

The chain recombines TRBV7-2 with TRBJ2-7, with 10 bases that match TRBD1. The CDR3 totals 14 residues. With 7 bases clipped from V and 7 bases from J, the junction kept 10 bases outside the gene matches. Germline CDR1 and CDR2: SGHTA and FQGNSA. CDR3 residues: CASTLTGGYQEQYF. The CDR3 nucleotides read TGTGCCAGCACCCTGACAGGGGGCTATCAGGAGCAGTACTTC.

CDR3 nucleotides: TGTGCCAGCAGCCGGGACTTAGGGACAGGGGATCAGCCCCAGCATTTT. Its protein is CASSRDLGTGDQPQHF. The rearrangement uses TRBV28 and TRBJ1-5; 10 bases map to TRBD1. Germline V gene data show CDR1 as MDHEN and CDR2 as SYDVKM. The CDR3 totals 16 residues. Unmatched junction bases numbered 10, after V lost 6 bases and J lost 5 bases.

The chain couples TRBV6-1 to TRBJ1-5, with D unresolved. V lost 6 bases, J lost 0 bases, and 9 bases lay in between. Per germline, CDR1 MNHNS and CDR2 SASEGT. The CDR3 is 14 amino acids. In nucleotides, the CDR3 is TGTGCCAGCAGACTGACATCTAGCAATCAGCCCCAGCATTTT. Its protein product is CASRLTSSNQPQHF.

This chain connects TRBV10-3 to TRBJ1-2; D is uncertain. Trimming shortened V by 2 bases and J by 4 bases, and 11 bases separated the two germline ends. The CDR3 is 14 residues long. The germline CDR1 and CDR2 sequences are ENHRY and SYGVKD. This chain's CDR3 is CAISEERSSYGYTF. The CDR3 region has the DNA TGTGCCATCAGTGAGGAGAGGTCCTCCTATGGCTACACCTTC.

The V gene is TRBV7-2, the J gene TRBJ2-7; 10 bases are a match to TRBD2. J gave up 2 bases and V 3 bases, and 10 bases lay outside the gene matches. The CDR3 extends over 17 amino acids. Germline V CDR1 and CDR2: SGHTA, FQGNSA. The CDR3 region has the DNA TGTGCCAGCAGCTTCCCGCAAAGGACTAGCGGAACCTACGAGCAGTACTTC. Protein sequence: CASSFPQRTSGTYEQYF.